The clone carrying this T cell receptor beta chain was detected only once. Its antigen remains unidentified. The sample originates from a study of tumor-infiltrating lymphocytes in primary liver carcinoma. Study summary: Tumors measured roughly 4 to 10 cm and were stage T1-T3 N0M0. General study points: The 250 largest clones made up significantly more of tumor than blood repertoires (p = 0.039).

The authors made TCR beta cDNA from around 500 ng total RNA with a constant-region primer. Libraries for TCR beta were built through three nested multiplex PCR rounds, which together made up a slightly modified ARM-PCR procedure. Each of the first two PCR rounds ran approximately 9 cycles with TRBV1-TRBV30 forward and C-beta reverse primers. TCRdb itself ran the multiplex PCR reads through MiXCR, one entry per CDR3 protein. The sample yields 310,000 or so distinct CDR3 sequences, roughly 61% seen once. Blood RNA was derived from unsorted whole blood, and germline DNA was extracted too. The collection of around 4 milliliters of peripheral blood preceded surgery. The CDR3 is 17 residues long. Trimming took 5 bases from V and 2 from J, leaving 19 bases between them. Germline V lookup: CDR1 SGHAT, CDR2 FQNNGV.

The clonotype comes from a man between 40 and 49 years old with primary liver carcinoma and hepatitis B virus infection. The genes are TRBV11-2 and TRBJ2-1; D is uncertain. Sequencing input: peripheral blood. CDR3 amino acids: CASSTSRVGSPYNEQFF. In DNA form, the CDR3 reads TGTGCCAGCAGCACGAGTAGGGTAGGTTCCCCCTACAATGAGCAGTTCTTC.